This TCR beta chain comes out of a study of blood T cell repertoires in COVID-19. Background on the study: Samples representing acute and convalescent COVID-19 were sourced from the United States, Italy and Spain. Nucleic acid was either cDNA or gDNA, and it came from T cells, B-cell-depleted T cells, or PBMCs.

Trimming removed 4 bases at V and 7 bases at J, with 14 bases between. This CDR3 is built from 13 residues. Looked up from germline, CDR1 is SEHNR and CDR2 is FQNEAQ (reference sequence). This clone is labeled medium-sized. In the study's own analysis: By means of reference gene primer amplification, nucleated cell counts were estimated. Clones were read by immunoSEQ multiplex PCR, and TCRdb kept only the in-frame ones, dropping some. V, J and clone size were drawn from that table, and D and trimming were deduced from the DNA. Of around 55,000 clones in the sample, more than 80% were seen once. The specimen sequenced was peripheral blood. The V gene is TRBV7-9, the J gene TRBJ2-7; D possibly corresponds to TRBD2 (5 bases). The origin of this receptor is a human donor with active COVID-19. The donor label of this sample is uncertain. CDR3 sequence reads: CASSSPGSGEQYF. The CDR3 DNA sequence: TGTGCCAGCAGCTCCCCGGGATCGGGGGAGCAGTACTTC.